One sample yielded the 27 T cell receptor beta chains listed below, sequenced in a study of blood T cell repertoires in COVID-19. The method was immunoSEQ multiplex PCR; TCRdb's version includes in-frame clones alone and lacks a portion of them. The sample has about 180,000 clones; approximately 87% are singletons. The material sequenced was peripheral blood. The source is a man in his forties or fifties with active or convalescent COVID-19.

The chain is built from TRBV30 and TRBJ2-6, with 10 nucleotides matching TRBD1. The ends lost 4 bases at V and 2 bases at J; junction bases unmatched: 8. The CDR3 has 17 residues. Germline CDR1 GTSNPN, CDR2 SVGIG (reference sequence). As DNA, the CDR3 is TGTGCCTGGACCAGGGACAGGGGTTTAGCTGGGGCCAACGTCCTGACTTTC. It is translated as CAWTRDRGLAGANVLTF.

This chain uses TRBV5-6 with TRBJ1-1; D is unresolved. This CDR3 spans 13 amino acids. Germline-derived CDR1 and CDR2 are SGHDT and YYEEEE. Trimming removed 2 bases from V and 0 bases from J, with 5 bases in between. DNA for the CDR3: TGTGCCAGCAGCTTTTCGGTGAACACTGAAGCTTTCTTT. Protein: CASSFSVNTEAFF.

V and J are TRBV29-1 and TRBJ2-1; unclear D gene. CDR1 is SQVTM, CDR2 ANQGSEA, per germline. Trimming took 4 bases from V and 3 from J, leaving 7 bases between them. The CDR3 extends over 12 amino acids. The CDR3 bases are TGCAGCGTTGTGGGCAGCTACAATGAGCAGTTCTTC. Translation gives CSVVGSYNEQFF.

The CDR3: CASSQDTNYGYTF. The CDR3 DNA is TGTGCCAGCAGCCAGGATACTAACTATGGCTACACCTTC. This chain uses TRBV6-5 with TRBJ1-2, with D hard to call. This CDR3 spans 13 amino acids. The ends were cut back, 6 bases at V and 0 bases at J, with 8 bases in the middle. Per germline, CDR1 MNHEY and CDR2 SVGAGI.

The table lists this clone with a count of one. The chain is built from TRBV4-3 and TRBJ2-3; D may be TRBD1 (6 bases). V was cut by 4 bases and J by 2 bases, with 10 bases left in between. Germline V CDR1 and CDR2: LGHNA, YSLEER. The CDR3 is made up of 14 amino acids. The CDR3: CASSRGPDTDTQYF. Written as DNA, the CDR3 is TGCGCCAGCAGCCGGGGGCCAGACACAGATACGCAGTATTTT.

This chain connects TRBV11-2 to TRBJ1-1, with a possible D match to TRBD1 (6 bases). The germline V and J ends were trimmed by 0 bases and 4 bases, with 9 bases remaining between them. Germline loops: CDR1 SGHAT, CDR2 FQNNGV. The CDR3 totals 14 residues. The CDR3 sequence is CASSLDQGTTEAFF. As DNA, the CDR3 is TGTGCCAGCAGCTTAGACCAGGGGACCACTGAAGCTTTCTTT. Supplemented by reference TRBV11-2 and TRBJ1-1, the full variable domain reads EAGVAQSPRYKIIEKRQSVAFWCNPISGHATLYWYQQILGQGPKLLIQFQNNGVVDDSQLPKDRFSAERLKGVDSTLKIQPAKLEDSAVYLCASSLDQGTTEAFFGQGTRLTVV.

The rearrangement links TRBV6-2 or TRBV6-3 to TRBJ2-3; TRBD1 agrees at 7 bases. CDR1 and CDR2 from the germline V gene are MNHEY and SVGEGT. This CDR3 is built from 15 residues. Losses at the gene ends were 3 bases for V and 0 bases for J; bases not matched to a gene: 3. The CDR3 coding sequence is TGTGCCAGCAGTTATTTGGGACAGAGCACAGATACGCAGTATTTT. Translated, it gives CASSYLGQSTDTQYF.

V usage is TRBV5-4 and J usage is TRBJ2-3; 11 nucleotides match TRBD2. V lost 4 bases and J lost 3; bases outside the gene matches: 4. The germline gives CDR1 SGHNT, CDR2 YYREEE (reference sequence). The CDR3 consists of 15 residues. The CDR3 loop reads CASSDSSGGTDTQYF. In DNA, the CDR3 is TGTGCCAGCAGCGACTCTAGCGGGGGGACAGATACGCAGTATTTT.

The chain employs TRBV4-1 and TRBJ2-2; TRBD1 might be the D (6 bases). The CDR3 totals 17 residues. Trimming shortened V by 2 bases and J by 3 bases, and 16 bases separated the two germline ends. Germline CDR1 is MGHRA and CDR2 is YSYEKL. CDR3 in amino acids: CASSQPTGWGDTGELFF. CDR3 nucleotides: TGCGCCAGCAGCCAACCTACAGGGTGGGGAGACACCGGGGAGCTGTTTTTT.

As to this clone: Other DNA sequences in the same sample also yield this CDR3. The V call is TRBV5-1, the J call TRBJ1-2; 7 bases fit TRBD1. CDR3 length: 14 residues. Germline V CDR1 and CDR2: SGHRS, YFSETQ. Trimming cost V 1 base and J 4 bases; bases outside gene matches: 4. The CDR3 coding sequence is TGCGCCAGCAGCTTGTCCGAGGGGGCCTATGGCTACACCTTC. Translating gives CASSLSEGAYGYTF. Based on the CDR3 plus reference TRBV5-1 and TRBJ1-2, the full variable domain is KAGVTQTPRYLIKTRGQQVTLSCSPISGHRSVSWYQQTPGQGLQFLFEYFSETQRNKGNFPGRFSGRQFSNSRSEMNVSTLELGDSALYLCASSLSEGAYGYTFGSGTRLTVV.

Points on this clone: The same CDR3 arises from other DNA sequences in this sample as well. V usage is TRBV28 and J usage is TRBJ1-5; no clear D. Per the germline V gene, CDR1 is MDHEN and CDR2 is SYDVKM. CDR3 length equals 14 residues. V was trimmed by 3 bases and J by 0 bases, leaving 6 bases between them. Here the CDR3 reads CASSFQNSNQPQHF. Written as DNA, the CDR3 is TGTGCCAGCAGTTTTCAGAATAGCAATCAGCCCCAGCATTTT.

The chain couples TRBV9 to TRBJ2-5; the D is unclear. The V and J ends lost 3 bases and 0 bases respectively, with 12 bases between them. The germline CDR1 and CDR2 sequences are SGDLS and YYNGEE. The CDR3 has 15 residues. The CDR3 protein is CASSGAWSYQETQYF. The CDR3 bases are TGTGCCAGCAGCGGCGCTTGGTCCTACCAAGAGACCCAGTACTTC.

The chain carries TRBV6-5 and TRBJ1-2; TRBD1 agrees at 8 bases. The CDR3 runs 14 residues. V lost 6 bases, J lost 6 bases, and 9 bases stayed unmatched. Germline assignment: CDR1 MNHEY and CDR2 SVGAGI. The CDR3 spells CASRRPGGWDGYTF. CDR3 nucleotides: TGTGCCAGCAGGCGACCAGGGGGCTGGGATGGCTACACCTTC.

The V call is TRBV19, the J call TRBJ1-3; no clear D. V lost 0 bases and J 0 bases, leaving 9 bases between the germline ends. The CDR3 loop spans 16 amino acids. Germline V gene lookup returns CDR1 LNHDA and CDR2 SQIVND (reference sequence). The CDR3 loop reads CASSIDGSNSGNTIYF. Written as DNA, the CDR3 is TGTGCCAGTAGTATAGATGGCAGTAACTCTGGAAACACCATATATTTT.

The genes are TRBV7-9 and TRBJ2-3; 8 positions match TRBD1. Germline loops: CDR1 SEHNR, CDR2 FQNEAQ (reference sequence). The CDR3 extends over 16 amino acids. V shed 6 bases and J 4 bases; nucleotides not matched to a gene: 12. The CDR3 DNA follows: TGTGCCAGCAGATTAAGGACAGGGTCTTCCGCAGATACGCAGTATTTT. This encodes CASRLRTGSSADTQYF.

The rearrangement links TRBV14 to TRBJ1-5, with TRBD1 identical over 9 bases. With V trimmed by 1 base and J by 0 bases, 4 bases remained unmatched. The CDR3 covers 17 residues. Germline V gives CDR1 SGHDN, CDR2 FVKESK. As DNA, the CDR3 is TGTGCCAGCAGCCAAGGTGGGACAGGGTATAGCAATCAGCCCCAGCATTTT. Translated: CASSQGGTGYSNQPQHF.

The DNA of the CDR3 is TGTGCCAGCAGCCTCAGGACAGGGCTTGGCACTGAAGCTTTCTTT. Translating gives CASSLRTGLGTEAFF. The J gene is TRBJ1-1, the V gene TRBV7-8, with 8 bases that match TRBD1. The CDR3 runs 15 residues. The germline V gene encodes CDR1 SGHVS and CDR2 FQNEAQ. J gave up 4 bases and V 5 bases, and 9 bases lay outside the gene matches.

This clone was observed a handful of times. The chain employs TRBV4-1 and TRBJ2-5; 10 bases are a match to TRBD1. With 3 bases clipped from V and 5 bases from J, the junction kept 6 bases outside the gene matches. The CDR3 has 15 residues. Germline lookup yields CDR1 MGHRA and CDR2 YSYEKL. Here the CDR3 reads CASSQGQGRSETQYF. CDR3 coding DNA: TGCGCCAGCAGCCAGGGACAGGGGAGAAGTGAGACCCAGTACTTC.

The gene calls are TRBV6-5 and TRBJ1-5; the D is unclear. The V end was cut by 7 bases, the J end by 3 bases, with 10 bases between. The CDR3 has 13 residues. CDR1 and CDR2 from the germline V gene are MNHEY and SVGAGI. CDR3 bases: TGTGCCAGCACCATCGGTCTCAATCAGCCCCAGCATTTT. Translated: CASTIGLNQPQHF.

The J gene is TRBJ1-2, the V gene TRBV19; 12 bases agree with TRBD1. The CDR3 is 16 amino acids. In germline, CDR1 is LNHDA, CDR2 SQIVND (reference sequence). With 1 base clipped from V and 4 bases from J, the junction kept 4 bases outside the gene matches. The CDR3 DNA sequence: TGTGCCAGTAGTATAGCCCAGGGACAGGGGGCCTATGGCTACACCTTC. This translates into CASSIAQGQGAYGYTF.

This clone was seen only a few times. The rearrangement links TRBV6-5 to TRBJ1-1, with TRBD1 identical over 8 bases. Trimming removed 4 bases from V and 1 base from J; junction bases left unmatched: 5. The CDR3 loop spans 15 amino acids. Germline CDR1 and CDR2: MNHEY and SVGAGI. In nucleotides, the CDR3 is TGTGCCAGCAGTTTGTCAGGGGGCTGGAACACTGAAGCTTTCTTT. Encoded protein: CASSLSGGWNTEAFF.

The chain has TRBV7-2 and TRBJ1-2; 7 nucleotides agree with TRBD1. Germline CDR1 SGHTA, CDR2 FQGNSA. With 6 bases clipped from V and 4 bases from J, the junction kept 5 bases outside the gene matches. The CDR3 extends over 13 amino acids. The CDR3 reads CASSSGGGYGYTF. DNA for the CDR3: TGTGCCAGCAGTTCAGGGGGAGGCTATGGCTACACCTTC.

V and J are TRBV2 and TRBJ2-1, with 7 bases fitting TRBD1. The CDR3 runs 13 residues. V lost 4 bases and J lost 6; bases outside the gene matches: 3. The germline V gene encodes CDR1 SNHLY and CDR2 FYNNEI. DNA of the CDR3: TGTGCCAGCAGTGGGGACAGTTCCAATGAGCAGTTCTTC. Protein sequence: CASSGDSSNEQFF.

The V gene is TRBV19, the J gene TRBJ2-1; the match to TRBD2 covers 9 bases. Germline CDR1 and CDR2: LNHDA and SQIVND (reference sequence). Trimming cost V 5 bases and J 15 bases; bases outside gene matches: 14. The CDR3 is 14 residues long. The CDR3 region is CASSLEGLALHPFF. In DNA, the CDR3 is TGTGCCAGTAGTCTCGAAGGACTAGCGCTCCACCCGTTCTTC.

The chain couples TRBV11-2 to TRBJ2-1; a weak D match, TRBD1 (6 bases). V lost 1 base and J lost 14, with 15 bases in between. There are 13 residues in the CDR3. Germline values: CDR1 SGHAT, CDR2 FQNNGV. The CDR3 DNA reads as TGTGCCAGCAGCTTAGTATCGCGGTCAGGGGAGTTCTTC. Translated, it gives CASSLVSRSGEFF.

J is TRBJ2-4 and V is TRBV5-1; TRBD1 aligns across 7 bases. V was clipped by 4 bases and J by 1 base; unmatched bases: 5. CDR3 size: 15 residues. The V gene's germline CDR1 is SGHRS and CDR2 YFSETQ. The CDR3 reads CASSQMTGAKNIQYF. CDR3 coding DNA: TGCGCCAGCAGCCAAATGACAGGGGCCAAAAACATTCAGTACTTC.

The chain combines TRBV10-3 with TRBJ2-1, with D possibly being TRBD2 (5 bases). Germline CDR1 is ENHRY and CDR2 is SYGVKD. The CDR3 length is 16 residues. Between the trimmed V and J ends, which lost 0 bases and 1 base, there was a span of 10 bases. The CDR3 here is CAISESSGMSYNEQFF. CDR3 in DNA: TGTGCCATCAGTGAGTCGTCCGGGATGTCCTACAATGAGCAGTTCTTC.